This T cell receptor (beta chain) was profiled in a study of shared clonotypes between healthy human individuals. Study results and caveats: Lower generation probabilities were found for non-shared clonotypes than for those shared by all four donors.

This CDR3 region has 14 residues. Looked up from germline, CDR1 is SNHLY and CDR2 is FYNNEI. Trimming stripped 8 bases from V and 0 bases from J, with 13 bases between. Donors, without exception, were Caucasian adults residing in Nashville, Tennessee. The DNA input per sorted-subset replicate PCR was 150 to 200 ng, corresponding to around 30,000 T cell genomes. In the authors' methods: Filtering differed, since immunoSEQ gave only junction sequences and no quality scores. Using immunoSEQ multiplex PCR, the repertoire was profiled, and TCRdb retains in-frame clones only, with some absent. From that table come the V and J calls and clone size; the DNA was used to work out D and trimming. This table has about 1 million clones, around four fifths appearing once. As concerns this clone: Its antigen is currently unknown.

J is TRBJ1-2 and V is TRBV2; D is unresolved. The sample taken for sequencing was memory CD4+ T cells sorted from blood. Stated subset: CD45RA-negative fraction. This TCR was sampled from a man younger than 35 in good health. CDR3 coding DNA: TGTGCCAGCGAGCGCCTGGCTACTAACTATGGCTACACCTTC. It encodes CASERLATNYGYTF.